One sample yielded the 27 T cell receptor beta chains listed below, sequenced in a study of T cells after yellow fever vaccination. From the 5' RACE reads, TCRdb called clonotypes with MiXCR, one entry per CDR3 protein. The data contain roughly 300,000 distinct CDR3 sequences, around 8.1% of them singletons. The starting material was PBMCs, obtained about 41 days after the first yellow fever vaccination. These receptors all stem from a man aged 18 to 35 who received the YFV17D yellow fever vaccine.

The sample holds a few counts of this clonotype. The V gene is TRBV4-1, the J gene TRBJ2-5; the D gene is possibly TRBD2 (5 bases). The germline V gene encodes CDR1 MGHRA and CDR2 YSYEKL. V was clipped by 1 base and J by 5 bases, with 14 bases between them. The CDR3 extends over 15 amino acids. This CDR3 reads CASSQGPTRDETQYF. The CDR3, as DNA: TGCGCCAGCAGCCAAGGCCCCACTAGGGATGAGACCCAGTACTTC.

This chain uses TRBV7-9 with TRBJ1-5; no clear D. This CDR3 comprises 13 residues. The germline V gene encodes CDR1 SEHNR and CDR2 FQNEAQ (reference sequence). V lost 1 base and J lost 9, with 10 bases in between. The CDR3: CASSLGAPVPQHF. The CDR3 DNA is TGTGCCAGCAGCTTAGGGGCCCCCGTGCCCCAGCATTTT.

The chain links TRBV10-3 to TRBJ1-5; D may be TRBD1 (5 bases). The CDR3 length is 14 residues. Germline V CDR1 and CDR2: ENHRY, SYGVKD. Deletions cut 8 bases from V and 0 bases from J, with 11 bases between. CDR3 nucleotides: TGTGCCATCGGGGCAGGCTATAGCAATCAGCCCCAGCATTTT. It translates to CAIGAGYSNQPQHF.

The chain recombines TRBV7-2 with TRBJ2-7; 16 positions agree with TRBD2. Trimming took 6 bases from V and 0 from J; bases not matched to a gene: 5. This CDR3 has 17 residues. Germline values: CDR1 SGHTA, CDR2 FQGNSA. CDR3 in DNA: TGTGCCAGCAGACCGGGACTAGCGGGGGGGATCTCCTACGAGCAGTACTTC. It translates to CASRPGLAGGISYEQYF.

As DNA, the CDR3 is TGCGCCAGCAGCCGGGCCCCAGGGTCCCAAGAGACCCAGTACTTC. Protein product: CASSRAPGSQETQYF. The chain uses TRBV4-3 and TRBJ2-5, with TRBD1 as a possible D gene (5 bases). CDR1 is LGHNA, CDR2 YSLEER, per germline. The CDR3 is made up of 15 amino acids. V lost 4 bases to trimming and J lost 1 base, with 13 bases between them.

This chain uses TRBV6-6 with TRBJ2-7; D is undetermined. Germline V gene data show CDR1 as MNHNY and CDR2 as SVGAGI (reference sequence). V lost 0 bases to trimming and J lost 5 bases, with 5 bases between them. The CDR3 has 12 residues. CDR3 DNA: TGTGCCAGCAGTTACTCGATTGACGAGCAGTACGTC. This encodes CASSYSIDEQYV.

The gene calls are TRBV24-1 and TRBJ2-5, with 7 bases matching TRBD2. CDR1 and CDR2 (germline): KGHDR, SFDVKD. With 7 bases clipped from V and 3 bases from J, the junction kept 4 bases outside the gene matches. The CDR3 is 13 residues long. In DNA, the CDR3 is TGTGCCACCAGCCCAGCGGGGAAAGAGACCCAGTACTTC. Translating gives CATSPAGKETQYF.

The chain carries TRBV4-1 and TRBJ1-5; TRBD1 might be the D (6 bases). The germline gives CDR1 MGHRA, CDR2 YSYEKL. The CDR3 extends over 18 amino acids. Trimming pared 0 bases from V and 2 bases from J, leaving 17 bases between. The CDR3 bases are TGCGCCAGCAGCCAAGAACCATATACAGGGTTCGGCAATCAGCCCCAGCATTTT. This codes for CASSQEPYTGFGNQPQHF.

The chain uses TRBV7-9 and TRBJ2-7; D may be TRBD1 or TRBD2 (5 bases each). Germline V gene sequence: CDR1 SEHNR, CDR2 FQNEAQ (reference sequence). The CDR3 is 14 amino acids. V was cut by 1 base and J by 4 bases, with 11 bases left in between. The CDR3 coding sequence is TGTGCCAGCAGCTTAGGAGAGGGGCGGTACGAGCAGTACTTC. This codes for CASSLGEGRYEQYF.

Only a few counts were recorded for this clonotype. The chain employs TRBV7-9 and TRBJ2-2, with 10 bases fitting TRBD1. The CDR3 totals 15 residues. CDR1 and CDR2 from the germline V gene are SEHNR and FQNEAQ (reference sequence). Trimming took 6 bases from V and 9 from J; bases not matched to a gene: 10. CDR3 bases: TGTGCCAGCAGTCCGGACAGGGGGATTGTCCGGGAGCTGTTTTTT. Encoded protein: CASSPDRGIVRELFF.

J is TRBJ2-2 and V is TRBV7-3, with D tentatively TRBD1 (5 bases). Trimming shortened V by 10 bases and J by 2 bases, and 17 bases separated the two germline ends. This CDR3 comprises 15 residues. Germline V CDR1 and CDR2: SGHTA, FQGTGA. The chain's CDR3 is CATTPGAVNTGELFF. In DNA, the CDR3 is TGTGCCACTACCCCTGGGGCAGTAAACACCGGGGAGCTGTTTTTT.

This clonotype has just a few counts. The V gene is TRBV11-2, the J gene TRBJ1-1, with TRBD1 matching 7 bases. This CDR3 is 15 amino acids long. J was trimmed by 4 bases and V by 5 bases; bases with no gene match: 10. Germline V lookup: CDR1 SGHAT, CDR2 FQNNGV. The CDR3: CASSLRTGWGTEAFF. As DNA, the CDR3 is TGTGCCAGCAGCCTCCGGACAGGATGGGGCACTGAAGCTTTCTTT.

This clonotype was observed a handful of times. V gene TRBV18 combines with J gene TRBJ1-2, with D tentatively TRBD1 (5 bases). V was pared by 4 bases and J by 6 bases, with 18 bases between. There are 15 residues in the CDR3. Germline V gene lookup returns CDR1 KGHSH and CDR2 LQKENI. This CDR3 is CASSLNGAPPDGYTF. In nucleotides, the CDR3 is TGTGCCAGCTCACTTAACGGGGCCCCACCGGATGGCTACACCTTC.

This clonotype turned up a few times. V gene TRBV7-9 combines with J gene TRBJ1-2, with a tentative D call TRBD1 (6 bases). V was clipped by 5 bases and J by 2 bases, with 15 bases between them. Germline CDR1 is SEHNR and CDR2 is FQNEAQ (reference sequence). This CDR3 contains 15 residues. In DNA, the CDR3 is TGTGCCAGCAGCCCTAGTACAGGGATCAACTATGGCTACACCTTC. It encodes CASSPSTGINYGYTF.

In this sample, this clonotype turned up a few times. The CDR3 nucleotides read TGTGCCAGCAGGAAAAGAGAGACCCAGTACTTC. Translating gives CASRKRETQYF. The chain uses TRBV12-3 or TRBV12-4 and TRBJ2-5, with D uncertain. The CDR3 spans 11 residues. Between the trimmed V and J ends, which lost 6 bases and 4 bases, there was a span of 6 bases.

The chain recombines TRBV20-1 with TRBJ2-7; D could derive from TRBD1 or TRBD2 (5 bases each). The V end lost 2 bases, the J end lost 4 bases, and 18 bases lay between the germline ends. The germline gives CDR1 DFQATT, CDR2 SNEGSKA (reference sequence). This CDR3 has 15 residues. This chain's CDR3 is CSARPRAGYFYEQYV. The CDR3 DNA is TGCAGTGCTAGACCGCGGGCAGGGTATTTTTACGAGCAGTACGTC.

V usage is TRBV2 and J usage is TRBJ2-5; D call uncertain. The CDR3 is 14 residues long. Germline CDR1 and CDR2: SNHLY and FYNNEI. Trimming took 7 bases from V and 4 from J, leaving 16 bases between them. The CDR3 region has the DNA TGTGCCAGCACCCCTATTGGTTCCGGAGAGACCCAGTACTTC. This encodes CASTPIGSGETQYF.

A few counts support this clonotype. The chain uses TRBV7-2 and TRBJ1-6; tentatively, D is TRBD1 (5 bases). This CDR3 comprises 15 residues. V lost 4 bases, J lost 1 base, and 8 bases lay in between. Germline V gene lookup returns CDR1 SGHTA and CDR2 FQGNSA. The CDR3 DNA reads TGTGCCAGCAGCTCCAGGGTATCCTATAATTCACCCCTCCACTTT. It yields the protein CASSSRVSYNSPLHF.

The genes are TRBV6-1 and TRBJ2-3; TRBD1 agrees at 9 bases. The CDR3 extends over 15 amino acids. J was trimmed by 3 bases and V by 6 bases; bases with no gene match: 7. CDR1 and CDR2 from the germline V gene are MNHNS and SASEGT. DNA of the CDR3: TGTGCCAGCAGCATACAGGGGGCAGCGACAGATACGCAGTATTTT. This encodes CASSIQGAATDTQYF.

This clonotype has a handful of counts. The chain has TRBV5-4 and TRBJ1-1; tentative D call: TRBD1 (5 bases). V gave up 7 bases and J gave up 0 bases, with 13 bases separating them. Looked up from germline, CDR1 is SGHNT and CDR2 is YYREEE (reference sequence). The CDR3 runs 14 residues. CDR3 nucleotide sequence: TGTGCCAGCCCGGGGGACGGATTGAACACTGAAGCTTTCTTT. Translating it yields CASPGDGLNTEAFF.

This clonotype was recorded a few times. This chain uses TRBV10-3 with TRBJ2-7, with TRBD1 matching over 11 bases. From germline, CDR1 is ENHRY and CDR2 SYGVKD. Unmatched junction bases numbered 6, after V lost 8 bases and J lost 3 bases. The CDR3 runs 14 residues. As DNA, the CDR3 is TGTGCCATCGGCCGGGACAGGGGGTTCTACGAGCAGTACTTC. This encodes CAIGRDRGFYEQYF.

The chain combines TRBV12-3 or TRBV12-4 with TRBJ2-3, with D unclear. Trimming shortened V by 2 bases and J by 1 base, and 10 bases separated the two germline ends. This CDR3 comprises 15 residues. CDR3 nucleotide sequence: TGTGCCAGCAGTTTACGGGTGTTTGGCACAGATACGCAGTATTTT. It yields the protein CASSLRVFGTDTQYF.

The chain has TRBV5-1 and TRBJ2-3, with 8 bases lining up with TRBD2. Trimming at V came to 7 bases and at J to 2 bases, leaving 3 bases not matched to a gene. The CDR3 is 13 amino acids. Germline CDR1 SGHRS, CDR2 YFSETQ. CDR3 protein: CASGRGDTDTQYF. CDR3 nucleotides: TGCGCCAGCGGGCGGGGGGACACAGATACGCAGTATTTT.

This clonotype was recorded a few times. V usage is TRBV20-1 and J usage is TRBJ2-3, with 9 bases that match TRBD2. CDR1 is DFQATT and CDR2 is SNEGSKA in the germline V gene (reference sequence). V trimming: 2 bases; J trimming: 6 bases; junction bases outside the gene matches: 12. The CDR3 covers 16 residues. CDR3 coding DNA: TGCAGTGCTAGACCCTTTGAGGCTAGCGGGGCTGATACGCAGTATTTT. It translates to CSARPFEASGADTQYF.

This sequence joins TRBV7-2 and TRBJ2-7; 12 bases are a match to TRBD2. V dropped 5 bases and J dropped 2; count of bases not matched to a gene: 7. The germline V gene has CDR1 SGHTA and CDR2 FQGNSA. The CDR3 covers 16 residues. The CDR3 sequence is CASSASPSGGAYEQYF. The CDR3 DNA reads as TGTGCCAGCAGCGCCTCACCTAGCGGGGGGGCCTACGAGCAGTACTTC.

The chain links TRBV6-5 to TRBJ1-6; D gene unclear. This CDR3 region has 15 residues. Germline CDR1 is MNHEY and CDR2 is SVGAGI. Trimming took off 2 bases at V and 4 bases at J, with 9 bases between the two ends. The CDR3 region has the DNA TGTGCCAGCAGTTACCAGGTCGAGTATAATTCACCCCTCCACTTT. Its protein is CASSYQVEYNSPLHF.

This clonotype was counted only a few times. The chain links TRBV12-3 or TRBV12-4 to TRBJ1-5; the D is unclear. The CDR3 is 14 amino acids. V shed 1 base and J shed 6 bases, with 10 bases lying between them. The CDR3 sequence is CASSLDGVRQPQHF. The CDR3 DNA is TGTGCCAGCAGTTTAGACGGGGTCCGTCAGCCCCAGCATTTT.